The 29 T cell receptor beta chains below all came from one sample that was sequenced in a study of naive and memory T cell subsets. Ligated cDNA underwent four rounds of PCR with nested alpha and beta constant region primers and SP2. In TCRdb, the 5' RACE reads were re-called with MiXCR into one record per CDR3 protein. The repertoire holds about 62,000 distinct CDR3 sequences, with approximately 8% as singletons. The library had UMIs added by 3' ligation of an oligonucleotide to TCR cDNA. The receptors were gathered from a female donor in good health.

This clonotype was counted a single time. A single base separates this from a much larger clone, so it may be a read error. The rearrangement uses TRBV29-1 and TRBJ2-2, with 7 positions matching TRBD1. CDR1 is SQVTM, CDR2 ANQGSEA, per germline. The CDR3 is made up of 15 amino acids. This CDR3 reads CSVLNQGVATGKLFF. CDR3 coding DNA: TGCAGCGTTCTTAACCAGGGGGTGGCCACCGGGAAGCTGTTTTTT.

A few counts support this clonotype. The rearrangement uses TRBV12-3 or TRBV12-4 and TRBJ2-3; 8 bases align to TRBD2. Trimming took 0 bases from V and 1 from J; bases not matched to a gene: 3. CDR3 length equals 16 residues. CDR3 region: CASSLARGGGTDTQYF. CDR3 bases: TGTGCCAGCAGTTTAGCTCGGGGGGGAGGCACAGATACGCAGTATTTT.

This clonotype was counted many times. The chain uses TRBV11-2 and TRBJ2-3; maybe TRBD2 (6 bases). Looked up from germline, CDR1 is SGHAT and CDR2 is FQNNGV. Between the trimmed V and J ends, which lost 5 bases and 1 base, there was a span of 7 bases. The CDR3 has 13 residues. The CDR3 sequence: CASSTGGTDTQYF. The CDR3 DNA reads TGTGCCAGCAGCACGGGGGGCACAGATACGCAGTATTTT.

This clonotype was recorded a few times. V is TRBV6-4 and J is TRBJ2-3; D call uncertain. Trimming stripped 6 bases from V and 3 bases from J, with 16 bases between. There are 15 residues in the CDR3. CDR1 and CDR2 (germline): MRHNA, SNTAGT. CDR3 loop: CASSRNAFRTDTQYF. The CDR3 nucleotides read TGTGCCAGCAGCCGCAACGCATTCAGAACAGATACGCAGTATTTT.

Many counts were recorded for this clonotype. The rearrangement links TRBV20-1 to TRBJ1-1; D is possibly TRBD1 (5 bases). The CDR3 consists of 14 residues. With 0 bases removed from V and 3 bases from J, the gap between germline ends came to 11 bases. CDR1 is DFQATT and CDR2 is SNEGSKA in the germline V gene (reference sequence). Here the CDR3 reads CSARDQRGDTEAFF. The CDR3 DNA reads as TGCAGTGCTAGAGATCAAAGAGGGGACACTGAAGCTTTCTTT.

CDR3 sequence reads: CASSLVLADKQFF. As DNA, the CDR3 is TGTGCCAGCAGCTTAGTACTAGCGGACAAGCAGTTCTTC. V gene TRBV7-2 combines with J gene TRBJ2-1; 8 positions agree with TRBD2. CDR3 length: 13 residues. Losses at the gene ends were 1 base for V and 11 bases for J; bases not matched to a gene: 4. Looked up from germline, CDR1 is SGHTA and CDR2 is FQGNSA.

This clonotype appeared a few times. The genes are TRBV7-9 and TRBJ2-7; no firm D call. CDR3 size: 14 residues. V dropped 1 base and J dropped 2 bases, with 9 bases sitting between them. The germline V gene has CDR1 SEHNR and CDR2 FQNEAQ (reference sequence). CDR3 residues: CASSLGTGTYEQYF. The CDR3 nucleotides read TGTGCCAGCAGCTTAGGAACCGGAACCTACGAGCAGTACTTC.

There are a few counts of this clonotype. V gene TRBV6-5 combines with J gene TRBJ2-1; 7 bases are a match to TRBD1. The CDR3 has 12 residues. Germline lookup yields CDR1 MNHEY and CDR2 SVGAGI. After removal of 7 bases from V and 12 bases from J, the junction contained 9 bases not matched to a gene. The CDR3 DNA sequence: TGTGCCAGCAATCCCCCAGGGGGTCGGCAGTTCTTC. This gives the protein CASNPPGGRQFF.

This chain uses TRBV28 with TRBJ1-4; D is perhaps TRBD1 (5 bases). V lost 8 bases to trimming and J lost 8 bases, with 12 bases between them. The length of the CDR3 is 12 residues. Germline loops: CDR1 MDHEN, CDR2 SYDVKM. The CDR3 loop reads CASQTASEKLFF. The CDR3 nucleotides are TGTGCCAGCCAGACAGCATCGGAAAAACTGTTTTTT.

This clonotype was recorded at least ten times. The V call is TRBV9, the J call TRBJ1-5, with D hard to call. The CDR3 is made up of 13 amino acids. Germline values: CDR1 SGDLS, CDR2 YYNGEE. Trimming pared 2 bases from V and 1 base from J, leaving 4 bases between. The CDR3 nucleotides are TGTGCCAGCAGCGTCCACAGCAATCAGCCCCAGCATTTT. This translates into CASSVHSNQPQHF.

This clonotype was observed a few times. The CDR3 sequence: CASSVETVLYNEQFF. As DNA, the CDR3 is TGTGCCAGCAGTGTTGAGACAGTGTTGTACAATGAGCAGTTCTTC. The V call is TRBV6-1, the J call TRBJ2-1, with D tentatively TRBD1 (5 bases). Germline lookup yields CDR1 MNHNS and CDR2 SASEGT. V shed 4 bases and J shed 4 bases, with 14 bases lying between them. The CDR3 totals 15 residues.

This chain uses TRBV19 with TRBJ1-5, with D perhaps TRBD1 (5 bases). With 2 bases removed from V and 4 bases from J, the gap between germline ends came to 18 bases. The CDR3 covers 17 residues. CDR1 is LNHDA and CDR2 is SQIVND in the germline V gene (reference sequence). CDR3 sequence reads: CASSIRGSDGGNQPQHF. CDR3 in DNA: TGTGCCAGTAGTATAAGGGGCTCGGACGGCGGGAATCAGCCCCAGCATTTT.

This chain's CDR3 is CSARDPQWGEVTDTQYF. The CDR3 nucleotides read TGCAGTGCTAGAGACCCCCAGTGGGGCGAGGTGACAGATACGCAGTATTTT. The chain combines TRBV20-1 with TRBJ2-3; D may be TRBD1 (5 bases). CDR3 length equals 17 residues. The germline V gene has CDR1 DFQATT and CDR2 SNEGSKA (reference sequence). V shed 0 bases and J shed 3 bases, with 19 bases lying between them.

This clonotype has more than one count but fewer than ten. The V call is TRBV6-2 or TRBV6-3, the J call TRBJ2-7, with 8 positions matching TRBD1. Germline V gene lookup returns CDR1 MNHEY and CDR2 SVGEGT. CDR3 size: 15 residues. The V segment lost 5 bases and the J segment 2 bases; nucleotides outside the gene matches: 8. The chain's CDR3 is CASSTRTGPTYEQYF. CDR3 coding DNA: TGTGCCAGCAGTACTCGGACAGGGCCTACCTACGAGCAGTACTTC.

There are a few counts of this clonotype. This CDR3 is CASSYGLALADTQYF. The CDR3 DNA reads as TGTGCCAGCAGTTACGGACTAGCGCTGGCAGATACGCAGTATTTT. The chain uses TRBV6-5 and TRBJ2-3; 9 nucleotides line up with TRBD2. CDR1 MNHEY and CDR2 SVGAGI come from the germline V gene. The CDR3 consists of 15 residues. Trimming at V came to 2 bases and at J to 4 bases, leaving 4 bases not matched to a gene.

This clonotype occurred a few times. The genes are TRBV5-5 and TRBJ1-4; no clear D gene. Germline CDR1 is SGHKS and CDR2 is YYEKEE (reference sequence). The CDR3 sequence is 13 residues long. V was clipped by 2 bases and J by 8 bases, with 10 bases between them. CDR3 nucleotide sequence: TGTGCCAGCAGCTTCGGAGGCAACGAAAAACTGTTTTTT. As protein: CASSFGGNEKLFF.

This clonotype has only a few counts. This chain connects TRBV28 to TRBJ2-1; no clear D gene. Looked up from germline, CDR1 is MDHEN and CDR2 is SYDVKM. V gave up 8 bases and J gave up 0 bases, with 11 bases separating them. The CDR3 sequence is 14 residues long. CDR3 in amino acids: CASLDLGSYNEQFF. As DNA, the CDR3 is TGTGCCAGCCTTGACTTAGGCTCCTACAATGAGCAGTTCTTC.

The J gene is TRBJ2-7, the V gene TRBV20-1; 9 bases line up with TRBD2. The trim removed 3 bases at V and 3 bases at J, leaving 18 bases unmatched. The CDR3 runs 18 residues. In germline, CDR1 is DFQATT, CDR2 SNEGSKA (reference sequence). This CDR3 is CSASWAGGPYAGIYEQYF. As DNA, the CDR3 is TGCAGTGCTAGTTGGGCGGGAGGGCCGTATGCTGGAATCTACGAGCAGTACTTC.

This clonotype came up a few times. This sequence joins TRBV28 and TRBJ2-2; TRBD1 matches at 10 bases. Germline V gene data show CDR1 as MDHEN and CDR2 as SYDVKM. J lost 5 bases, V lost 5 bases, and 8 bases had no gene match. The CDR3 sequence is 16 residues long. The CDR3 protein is CASSPRTGGKTGELFF. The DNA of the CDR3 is TGTGCCAGCAGTCCCAGGACAGGGGGAAAAACCGGGGAGCTGTTTTTT.

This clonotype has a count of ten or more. CDR3 protein: CASSQSPGGTIYF. The CDR3 bases are TGTGCCAGCAGCCAGTCACCCGGGGGCACCATATATTTT. The chain employs TRBV14 and TRBJ1-3; tentative D call: TRBD1 (5 bases). The CDR3 has 13 residues. Germline V gene lookup returns CDR1 SGHDN and CDR2 FVKESK. Between the trimmed V and J ends, which lost 3 bases and 9 bases, there was a span of 12 bases.

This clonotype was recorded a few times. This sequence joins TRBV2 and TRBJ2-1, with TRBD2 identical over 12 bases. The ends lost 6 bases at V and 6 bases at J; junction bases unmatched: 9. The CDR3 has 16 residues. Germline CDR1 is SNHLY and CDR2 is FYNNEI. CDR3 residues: CASRPTSGSYGNEQFF. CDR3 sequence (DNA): TGTGCCAGCAGGCCGACTAGCGGGAGCTACGGCAATGAGCAGTTCTTC.

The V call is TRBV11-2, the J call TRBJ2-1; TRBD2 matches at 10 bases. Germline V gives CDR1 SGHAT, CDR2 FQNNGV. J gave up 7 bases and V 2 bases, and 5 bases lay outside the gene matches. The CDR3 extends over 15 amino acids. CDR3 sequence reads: CASSLNLAGANEQFF. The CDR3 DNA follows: TGTGCCAGCAGCTTAAACCTAGCGGGGGCTAATGAGCAGTTCTTC.

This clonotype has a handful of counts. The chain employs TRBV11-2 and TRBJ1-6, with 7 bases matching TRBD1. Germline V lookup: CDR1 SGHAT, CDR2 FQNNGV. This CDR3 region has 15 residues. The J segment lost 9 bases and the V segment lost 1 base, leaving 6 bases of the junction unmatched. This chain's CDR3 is CASSLAGAGGSPLHF. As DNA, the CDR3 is TGTGCCAGCAGCTTAGCCGGGGCAGGGGGTTCACCCCTCCACTTT. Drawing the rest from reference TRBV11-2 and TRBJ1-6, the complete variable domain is EAGVAQSPRYKIIEKRQSVAFWCNPISGHATLYWYQQILGQGPKLLIQFQNNGVVDDSQLPKDRFSAERLKGVDSTLKIQPAKLEDSAVYLCASSLAGAGGSPLHFGNGTRLTVT.

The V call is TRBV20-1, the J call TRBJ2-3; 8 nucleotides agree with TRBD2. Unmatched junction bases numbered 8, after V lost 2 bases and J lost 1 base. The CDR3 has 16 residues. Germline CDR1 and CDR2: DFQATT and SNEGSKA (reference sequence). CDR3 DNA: TGCAGTGCTAGATCCGGCGGGCGGGGGGGCACAGATACGCAGTATTTT. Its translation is CSARSGGRGGTDTQYF.

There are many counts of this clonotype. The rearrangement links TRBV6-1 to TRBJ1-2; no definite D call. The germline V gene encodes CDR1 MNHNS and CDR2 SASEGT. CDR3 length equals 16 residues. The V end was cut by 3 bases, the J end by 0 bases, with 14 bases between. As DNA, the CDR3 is TGTGCCAGCAGTGAGGGGTACAGAAACCCTAACTATGGCTACACCTTC. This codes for CASSEGYRNPNYGYTF.

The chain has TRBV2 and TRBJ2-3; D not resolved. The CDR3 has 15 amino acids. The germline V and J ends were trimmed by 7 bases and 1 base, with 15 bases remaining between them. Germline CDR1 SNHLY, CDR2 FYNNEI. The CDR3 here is CASTEDGLGTDTQYF. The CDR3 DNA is TGTGCCAGCACCGAAGACGGTTTGGGCACAGATACGCAGTATTTT.

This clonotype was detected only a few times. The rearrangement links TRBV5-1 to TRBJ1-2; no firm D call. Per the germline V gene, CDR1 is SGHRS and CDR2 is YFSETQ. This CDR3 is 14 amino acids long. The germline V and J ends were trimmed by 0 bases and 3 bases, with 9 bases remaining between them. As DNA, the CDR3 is TGCGCCAGCAGCTTGGGACGGATCGACTATGGCTACACCTTC. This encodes CASSLGRIDYGYTF. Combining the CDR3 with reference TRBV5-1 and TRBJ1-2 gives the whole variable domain KAGVTQTPRYLIKTRGQQVTLSCSPISGHRSVSWYQQTPGQGLQFLFEYFSETQRNKGNFPGRFSGRQFSNSRSEMNVSTLELGDSALYLCASSLGRIDYGYTFGSGTRLTVV.

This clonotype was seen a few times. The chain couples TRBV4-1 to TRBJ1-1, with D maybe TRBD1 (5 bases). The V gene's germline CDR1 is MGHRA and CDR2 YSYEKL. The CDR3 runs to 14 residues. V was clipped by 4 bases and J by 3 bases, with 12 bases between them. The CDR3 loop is CASSRRGEHTEAFF. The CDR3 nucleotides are TGCGCCAGCAGCCGCCGGGGGGAACACACTGAAGCTTTCTTT.

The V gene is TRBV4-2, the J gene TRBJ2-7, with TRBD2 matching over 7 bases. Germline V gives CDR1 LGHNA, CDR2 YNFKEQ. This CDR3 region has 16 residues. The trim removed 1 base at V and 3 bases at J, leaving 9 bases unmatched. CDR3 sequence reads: CASSQGASGTHYEQYF. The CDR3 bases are TGTGCCAGCAGCCAAGGTGCCAGCGGGACCCACTACGAGCAGTACTTC.